The source of this TCR beta chain is a study of cytomegalovirus exposure and HLA in healthy donors. This CDR3 contains 11 residues. CDR1 and CDR2 from the germline V gene are DFQATT and SNEGSKA (reference sequence). 13 Jbeta primers and 60 Vbeta primers were used for the PCR. Here immunoSEQ multiplex PCR was the method, and the copy in TCRdb shows in-frame clones only, minus some. The repertoire holds 150,000 to 250,000 clones, with 70% to 90% as singletons. Sequencing was done on a sample of PBMCs. The rearrangement uses TRBV20-1 and TRBJ2-5, with D perhaps TRBD2 (7 bases). This sequence was found in a woman aged 45-60 years in good health and CMV-seronegative. The CDR3 nucleotides are TGCGGGGGGGGCAGGGAAGAGACCCAGTACTTC. Protein: CGGGREETQYF.